A selection of T cell receptor beta chains follows, all from one sample in a study of T-cell memory formation after mild COVID-19. TCRdb reanalysed the 5' RACE reads using MiXCR and keeps one entry per CDR3 protein. The data contain 400,000 to 500,000 distinct CDR3 sequences, approximately 24% of them singletons. Sequenced input: PBMCs or a T cell subset sorted from them (not recorded which). These receptors were taken from an adult woman who had mild COVID-19 (a few samples of this study predate the infection). Cell type and time point are not known. Each CDR3 is given with its conserved first and last residue. The D gene is left open where the match is weak. Size tells how often a clone was seen (once, few, many) or the class of an expanded clone, and some rows leave it out.

size	V	D	J	CDR3	DNA
few	TRBV7-2	-	TRBJ1-6	CASSLGVASPLHF	TGTGCCAGCAGCTTAGGAGTGGCTAGCCCCCTCCACTTT
-	TRBV14	-	TRBJ2-7	CASSLATSYEQYF	TGTGCCAGCAGCCTTGCCACCTCCTACGAGCAGTACTTC
many	TRBV7-9	-	TRBJ2-5	CASSLSGETQYF	TGTGCCAGCAGCCTTAGTGGAGAGACCCAGTACTTC
-	TRBV3-1	-	TRBJ1-1	CASSHLGTEAFF	TGTGCCAGCAGCCACCTCGGGACTGAAGCTTTCTTT
few	TRBV5-1	-	TRBJ1-4	CASSYSVENEKLFF	TGCGCCAGCAGCTATTCGGTCGAGAATGAAAAACTGTTTTTT
-	TRBV3-1	TRBD1	TRBJ2-7	CASSRGQVTYEQYF	TGTGCCAGCAGCCGGGGACAGGTAACCTACGAGCAGTACTTC
few	TRBV4-1	-	TRBJ1-2	CASSQKQVSGQFNYGYTF	TGCGCCAGCAGCCAGAAGCAGGTATCCGGACAGTTTAACTATGGCTACACCTTC
-	TRBV20-1	-	TRBJ2-7	CSARGTYYEQYF	TGCAGTGCTAGAGGCACTTACTACGAGCAGTACTTC
-	TRBV5-1	TRBD2	TRBJ2-7	CASSLLPGTREQYF	TGCGCCAGCAGCTTGCTTCCAGGGACTAGAGAGCAGTACTTC
once	TRBV19	TRBD1	TRBJ2-4	CASSIVTGPKNIQYF	TGTGCCAGTAGTATCGTGACAGGGCCGAAAAACATTCAGTACTTC
few	TRBV20-1	-	TRBJ2-6	CSASSGSGANVLTF	TGCAGTGCCTCATCAGGCTCTGGGGCCAACGTCCTGACTTTC
-	TRBV27	TRBD1	TRBJ1-5	CASRFGQGREPQHF	TGTGCCAGCAGATTTGGACAGGGCCGTGAGCCCCAGCATTTT
-	TRBV6-2/TRBV6-3	-	TRBJ1-5	CASSLRLGQPQHF	TGTGCCAGCAGTTTACGGCTGGGTCAGCCCCAGCATTTT
-	TRBV20-1	-	TRBJ1-1	CSASPVGTEAFF	TGCAGTGCTAGTCCAGTTGGCACTGAAGCTTTCTTT
-	TRBV24-1	-	TRBJ1-1	CATSDPGTSEAFF	TGTGCCACCAGTGACCCGGGGACGAGTGAAGCTTTCTTT
few	TRBV27	TRBD1	TRBJ2-1	CASRSTSGGNEQFF	TGTGCCAGCAGATCCACTTCAGGGGGTAATGAGCAGTTCTTC
-	TRBV24-1	TRBD2	TRBJ2-5	CATSYTGTSGSETQYF	TGTGCCACCAGTTATACCGGGACTAGCGGGAGTGAGACCCAGTACTTC
few	TRBV20-1	-	TRBJ1-2	CSARDLTRRRGDGYTF	TGCAGTGCTAGAGACCTAACCCGACGGAGGGGGGATGGCTACACCTTC
-	TRBV10-3	TRBD1	TRBJ1-2	CAIPVEGASSGYTF	TGTGCCATTCCCGTGGAGGGGGCGTCGTCTGGCTACACCTTC
few	TRBV14	TRBD2	TRBJ2-7	CASSQTYGTSGGANEQYF	TGTGCCAGCAGCCAGACCTACGGGACTAGCGGGGGTGCGAACGAGCAGTACTTC
-	TRBV14	TRBD1	TRBJ2-4	CASSQALWQGEAKNIQYF	TGTGCCAGCAGCCAAGCTCTATGGCAGGGGGAAGCCAAAAACATTCAGTACTTC
-	TRBV28	TRBD1	TRBJ2-4	CASSSGTGGIRENIQYF	TGTGCCAGCAGTTCTGGGACAGGGGGGATTAGGGAAAACATTCAGTACTTC